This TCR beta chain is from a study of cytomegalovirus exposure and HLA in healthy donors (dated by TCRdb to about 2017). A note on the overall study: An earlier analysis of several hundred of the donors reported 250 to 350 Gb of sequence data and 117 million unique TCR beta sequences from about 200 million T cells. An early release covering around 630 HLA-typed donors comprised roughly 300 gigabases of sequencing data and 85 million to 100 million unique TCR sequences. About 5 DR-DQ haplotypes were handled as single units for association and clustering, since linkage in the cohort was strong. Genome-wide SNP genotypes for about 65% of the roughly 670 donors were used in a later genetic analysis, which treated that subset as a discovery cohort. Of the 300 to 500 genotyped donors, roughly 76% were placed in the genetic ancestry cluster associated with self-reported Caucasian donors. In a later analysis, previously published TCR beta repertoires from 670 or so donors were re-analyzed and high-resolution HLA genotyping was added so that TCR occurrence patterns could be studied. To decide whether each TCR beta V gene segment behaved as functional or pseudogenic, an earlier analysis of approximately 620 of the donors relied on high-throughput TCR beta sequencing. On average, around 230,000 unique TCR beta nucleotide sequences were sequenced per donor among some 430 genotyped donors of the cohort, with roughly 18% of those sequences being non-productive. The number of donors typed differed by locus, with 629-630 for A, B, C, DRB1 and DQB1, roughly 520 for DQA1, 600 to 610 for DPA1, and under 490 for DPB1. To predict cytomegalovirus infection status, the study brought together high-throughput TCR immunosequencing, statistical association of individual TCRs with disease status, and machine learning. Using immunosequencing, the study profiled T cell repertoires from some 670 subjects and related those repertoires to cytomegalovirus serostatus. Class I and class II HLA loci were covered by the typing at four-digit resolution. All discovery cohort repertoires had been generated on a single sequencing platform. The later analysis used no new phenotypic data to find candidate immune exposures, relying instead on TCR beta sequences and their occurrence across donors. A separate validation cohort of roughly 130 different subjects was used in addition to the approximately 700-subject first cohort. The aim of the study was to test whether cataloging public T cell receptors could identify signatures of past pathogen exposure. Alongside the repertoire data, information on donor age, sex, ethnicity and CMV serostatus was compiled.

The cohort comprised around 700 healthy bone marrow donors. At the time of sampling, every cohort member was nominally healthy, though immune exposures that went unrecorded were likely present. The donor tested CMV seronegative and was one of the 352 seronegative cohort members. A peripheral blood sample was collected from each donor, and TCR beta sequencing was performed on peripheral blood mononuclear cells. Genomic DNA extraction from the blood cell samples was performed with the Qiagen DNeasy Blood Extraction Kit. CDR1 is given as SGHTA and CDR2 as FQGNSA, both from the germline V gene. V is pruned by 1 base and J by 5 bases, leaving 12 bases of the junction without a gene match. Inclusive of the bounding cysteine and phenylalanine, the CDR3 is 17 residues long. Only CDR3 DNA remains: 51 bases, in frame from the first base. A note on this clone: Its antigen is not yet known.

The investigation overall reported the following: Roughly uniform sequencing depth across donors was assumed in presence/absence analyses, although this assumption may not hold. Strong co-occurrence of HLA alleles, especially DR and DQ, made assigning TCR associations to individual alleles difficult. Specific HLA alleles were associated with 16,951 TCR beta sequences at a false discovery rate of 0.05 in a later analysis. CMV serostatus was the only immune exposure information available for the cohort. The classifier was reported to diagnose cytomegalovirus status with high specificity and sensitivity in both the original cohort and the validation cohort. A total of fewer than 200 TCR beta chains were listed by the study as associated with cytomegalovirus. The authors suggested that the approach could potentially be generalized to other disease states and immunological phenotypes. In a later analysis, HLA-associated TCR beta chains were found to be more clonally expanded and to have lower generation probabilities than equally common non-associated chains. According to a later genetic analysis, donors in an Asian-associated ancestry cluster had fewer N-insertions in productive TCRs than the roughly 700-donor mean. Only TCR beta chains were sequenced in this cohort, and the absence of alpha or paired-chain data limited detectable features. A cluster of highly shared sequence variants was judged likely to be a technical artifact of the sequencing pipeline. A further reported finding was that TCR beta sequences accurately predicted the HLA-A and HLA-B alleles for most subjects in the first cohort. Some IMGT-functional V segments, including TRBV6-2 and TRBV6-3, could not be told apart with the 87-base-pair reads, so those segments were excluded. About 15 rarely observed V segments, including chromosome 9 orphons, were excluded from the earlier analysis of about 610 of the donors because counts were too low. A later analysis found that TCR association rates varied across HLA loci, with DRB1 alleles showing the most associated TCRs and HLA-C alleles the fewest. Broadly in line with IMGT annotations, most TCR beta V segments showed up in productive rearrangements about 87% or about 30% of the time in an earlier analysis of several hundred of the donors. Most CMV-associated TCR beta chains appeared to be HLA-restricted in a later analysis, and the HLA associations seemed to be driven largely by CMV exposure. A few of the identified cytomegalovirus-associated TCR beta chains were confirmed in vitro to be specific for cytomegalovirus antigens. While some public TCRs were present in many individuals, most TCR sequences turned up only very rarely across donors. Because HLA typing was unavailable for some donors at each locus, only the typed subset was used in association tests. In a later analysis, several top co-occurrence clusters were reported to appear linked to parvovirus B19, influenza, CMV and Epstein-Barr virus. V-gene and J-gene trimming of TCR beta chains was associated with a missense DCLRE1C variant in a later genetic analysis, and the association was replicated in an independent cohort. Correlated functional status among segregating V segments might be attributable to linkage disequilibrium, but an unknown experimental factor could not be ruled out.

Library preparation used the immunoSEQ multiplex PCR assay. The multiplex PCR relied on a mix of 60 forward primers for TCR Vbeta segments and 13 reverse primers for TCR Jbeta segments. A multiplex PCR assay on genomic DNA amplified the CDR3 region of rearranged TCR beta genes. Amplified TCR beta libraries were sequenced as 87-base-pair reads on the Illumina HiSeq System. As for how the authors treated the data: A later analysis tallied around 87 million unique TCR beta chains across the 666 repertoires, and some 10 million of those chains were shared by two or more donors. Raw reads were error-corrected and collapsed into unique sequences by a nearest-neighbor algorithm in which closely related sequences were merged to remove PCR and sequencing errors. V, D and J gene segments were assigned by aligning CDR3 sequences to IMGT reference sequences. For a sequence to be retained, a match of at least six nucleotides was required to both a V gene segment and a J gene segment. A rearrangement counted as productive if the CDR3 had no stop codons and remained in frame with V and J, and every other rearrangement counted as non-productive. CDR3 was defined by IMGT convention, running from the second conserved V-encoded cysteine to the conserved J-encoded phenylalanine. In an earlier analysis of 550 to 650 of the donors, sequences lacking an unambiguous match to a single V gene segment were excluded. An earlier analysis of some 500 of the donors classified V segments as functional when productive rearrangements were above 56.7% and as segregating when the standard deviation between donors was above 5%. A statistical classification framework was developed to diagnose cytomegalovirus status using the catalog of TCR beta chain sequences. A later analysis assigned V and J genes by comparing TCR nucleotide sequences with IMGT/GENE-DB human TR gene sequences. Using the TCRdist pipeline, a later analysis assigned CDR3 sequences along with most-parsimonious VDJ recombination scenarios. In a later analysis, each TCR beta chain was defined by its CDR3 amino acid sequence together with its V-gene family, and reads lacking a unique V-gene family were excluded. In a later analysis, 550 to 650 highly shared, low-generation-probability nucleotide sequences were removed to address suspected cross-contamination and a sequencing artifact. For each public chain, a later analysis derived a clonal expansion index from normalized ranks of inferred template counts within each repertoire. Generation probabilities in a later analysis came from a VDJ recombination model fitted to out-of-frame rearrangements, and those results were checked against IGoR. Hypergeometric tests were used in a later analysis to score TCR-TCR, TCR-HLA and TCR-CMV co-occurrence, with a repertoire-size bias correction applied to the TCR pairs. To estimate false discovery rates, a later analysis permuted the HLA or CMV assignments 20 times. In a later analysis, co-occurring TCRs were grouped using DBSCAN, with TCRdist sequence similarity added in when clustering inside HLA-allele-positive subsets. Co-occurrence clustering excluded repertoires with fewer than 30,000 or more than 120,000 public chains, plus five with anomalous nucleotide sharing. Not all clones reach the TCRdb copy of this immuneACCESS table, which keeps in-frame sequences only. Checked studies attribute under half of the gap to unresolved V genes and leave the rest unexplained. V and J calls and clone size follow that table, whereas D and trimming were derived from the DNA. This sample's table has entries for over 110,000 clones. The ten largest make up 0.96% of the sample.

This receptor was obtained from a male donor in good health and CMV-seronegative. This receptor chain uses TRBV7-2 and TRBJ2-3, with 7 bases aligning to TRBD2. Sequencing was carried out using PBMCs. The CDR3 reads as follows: CASSLGGGRAKEDTQYF. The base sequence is TGTGCCAGCAGCTTAGGGGGGGGAAGGGCGAAAGAAGATACGCAGTATTTT.